The rows below give T cell receptor beta chains drawn from one sample of a study of cytomegalovirus exposure and HLA in healthy donors. The assay was immunoSEQ multiplex PCR, and TCRdb's table has in-frame clones only and misses some. The sample yields over 65,000 clones, around 67% seen once. The sample was PBMCs. These receptors were obtained from a woman aged 50 to 60 in good health and CMV-seropositive. Each CDR3 is given with its conserved first and last residue. Fields, in order: V gene, CDR3 protein.

>TRBV28
CASSFSSNQPQHF
>TRBV7-9
CASSLVARTEAFF
>TRBV7-9
CASSSLAEETQYF
>TRBV27
CASSLLPTPNYGYTF
>TRBV15
CATSRDRSGLAGNTGELFF
>TRBV5-4
CASSLGARQFF
>TRBV5-4
CASSADGGATNEKLFF
>TRBV7-9
CASSPRGGSYGYTF
>TRBV5-6
CASSLLSAGASGNTIYF
>TRBV9
CASSVERGREDMQYF
>TRBV9
CASSVAGFETEAFF
>TRBV5-1
CASSGHRDSPNTREQFF
>TRBV6-1
CASRGNRAQPQHF
>TRBV2
CASSEVFRGGGNEQFF
>TRBV30
CAWSHGRWPGELFF
>TRBV9
CASSVEEGRDTEAFF
>TRBV5-4
CASSLNRINSPLHF
>TRBV6-5
CASKGRGYGYTF
>TRBV28
CASTLGGRNEKLFF
>TRBV2
CASSESQGSNYGYTF
>TRBV9
CASSERLGGDYYEQYF
>TRBV7-6
CASSSVGNTIYF